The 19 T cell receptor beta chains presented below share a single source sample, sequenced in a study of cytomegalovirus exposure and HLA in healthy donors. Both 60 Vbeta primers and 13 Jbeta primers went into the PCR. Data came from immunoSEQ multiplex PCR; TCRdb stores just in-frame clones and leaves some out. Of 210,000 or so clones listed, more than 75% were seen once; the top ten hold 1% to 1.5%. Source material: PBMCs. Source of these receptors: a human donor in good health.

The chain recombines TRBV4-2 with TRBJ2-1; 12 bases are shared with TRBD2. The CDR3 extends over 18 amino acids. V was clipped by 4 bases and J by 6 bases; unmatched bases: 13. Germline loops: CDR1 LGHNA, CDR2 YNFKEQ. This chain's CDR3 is CASSLPIQTSGRANEQFF. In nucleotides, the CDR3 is TGTGCCAGCAGCCTACCTATTCAGACTAGCGGGAGAGCCAATGAGCAGTTCTTC.

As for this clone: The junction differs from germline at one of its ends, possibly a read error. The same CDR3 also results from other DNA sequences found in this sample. The CDR3 nucleotides are TGCGCCACCAGCCCCGGACAGACCTACGAGCAGTACTTC. Its translation is CATSPGQTYEQYF. The chain links TRBV15 to TRBJ2-7, with TRBD1 as a possible D gene (6 bases). The CDR3 runs 13 residues. Germline V gives CDR1 LNHNV, CDR2 YYDKDF (reference sequence).

CDR3 sequence reads: CASSLAVGGMVLNTEAFF. CDR3 in DNA: TGTGCCAGCAGCTTGGCGGTAGGAGGGATGGTCTTGAACACTGAAGCTTTCTTT. The chain carries TRBV5-8 and TRBJ1-1; no clear D gene. Per germline, CDR1 SGHTS and CDR2 YDEGEE. The CDR3 spans 18 residues. The ends were cut back, 0 bases at V and 0 bases at J, with 18 bases in the middle.

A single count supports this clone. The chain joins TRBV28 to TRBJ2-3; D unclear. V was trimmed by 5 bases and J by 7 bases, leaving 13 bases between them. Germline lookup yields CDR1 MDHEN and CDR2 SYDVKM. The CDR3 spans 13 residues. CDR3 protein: CASSRQATNTQYF. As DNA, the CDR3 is TGTGCCAGCAGTCGTCAAGCGACGAATACGCAGTATTTT.

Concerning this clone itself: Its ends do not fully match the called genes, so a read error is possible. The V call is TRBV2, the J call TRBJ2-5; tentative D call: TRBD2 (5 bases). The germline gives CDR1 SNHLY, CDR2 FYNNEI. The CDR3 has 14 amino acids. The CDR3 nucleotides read TGTGCCAGCAGTGCTACTAGAGGGCAAGGGACCCAGTACTTC. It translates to CASSATRGQGTQYF.

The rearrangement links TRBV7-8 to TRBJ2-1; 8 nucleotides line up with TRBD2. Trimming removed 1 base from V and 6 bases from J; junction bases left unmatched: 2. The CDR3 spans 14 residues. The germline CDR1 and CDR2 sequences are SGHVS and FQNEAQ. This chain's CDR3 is CASSLGTSGNEQFF. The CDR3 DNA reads TGTGCCAGCAGCTTAGGTACTAGCGGCAATGAGCAGTTCTTC.

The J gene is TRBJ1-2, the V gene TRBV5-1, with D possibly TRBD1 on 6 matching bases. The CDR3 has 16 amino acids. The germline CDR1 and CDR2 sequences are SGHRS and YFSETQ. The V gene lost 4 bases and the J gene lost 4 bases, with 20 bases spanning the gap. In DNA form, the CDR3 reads TGCGCCAGCAGCGATGGGGGGGGCGCGGTCGCCTATGGCTACACCTTC. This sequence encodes CASSDGGGAVAYGYTF.

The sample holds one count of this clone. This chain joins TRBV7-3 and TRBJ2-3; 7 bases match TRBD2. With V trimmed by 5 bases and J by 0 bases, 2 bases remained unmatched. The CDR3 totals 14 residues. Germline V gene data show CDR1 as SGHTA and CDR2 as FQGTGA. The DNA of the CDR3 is TGTGCCAGCAGCCGGGGAGGGAGCACAGATACGCAGTATTTT. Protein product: CASSRGGSTDTQYF.

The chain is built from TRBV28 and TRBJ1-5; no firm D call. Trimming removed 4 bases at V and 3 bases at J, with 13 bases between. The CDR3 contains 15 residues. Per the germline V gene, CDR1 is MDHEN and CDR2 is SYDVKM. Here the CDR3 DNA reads TGTGCCAGCAGTTCCTCTGACACCTACAATCAGCCCCAGCATTTT. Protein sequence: CASSSSDTYNQPQHF.

This CDR3 reads CASSIKQVYEQYF. CDR3 nucleotide sequence: TGTGCCAGCAGCATTAAACAGGTCTACGAGCAGTACTTC. The chain couples TRBV21-1 to TRBJ2-7; no check of the table's D call, TRBD1, against the DNA was made. TRBV21-1 is described as a pseudogene. This CDR3 has 13 amino acids.

The chain's CDR3 is CASSTPRGASEKLFF. The CDR3 DNA reads TGTGCCAGTAGTACCCCCAGAGGCGCGAGTGAAAAACTGTTTTTT. The genes are TRBV19 and TRBJ1-4; D not resolved. V lost 4 bases, J lost 7 bases, and 16 bases lay in between. CDR3 length: 15 residues. Germline V gives CDR1 LNHDA, CDR2 SQIVND (reference sequence). The complete variable domain, with remaining parts taken from reference TRBV19 and TRBJ1-4, reads DGGITQSPKYLFRKEGQNVTLSCEQNLNHDAMYWYRQDPGQGLRLIYYSQIVNDFQKGDIAEGYSVSREKKESFPLTVTSAQKNPTAFYLCASSTPRGASEKLFFGSGTQLSVL.

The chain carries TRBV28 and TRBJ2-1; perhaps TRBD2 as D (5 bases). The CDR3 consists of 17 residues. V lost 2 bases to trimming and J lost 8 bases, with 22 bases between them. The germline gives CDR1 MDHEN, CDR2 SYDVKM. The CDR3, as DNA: TGTGCCAGCAGTTTAGGCGTAGAGCGGATCCCCCCATATGAGCAGTTCTTC. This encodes CASSLGVERIPPYEQFF.

The chain's CDR3 is CAISVITTYEQYF. The CDR3 coding sequence is TGTGCCATCAGTGTAATCACAACCTACGAGCAGTACTTC. The rearrangement links TRBV10-3 to TRBJ2-7; no clear D. The CDR3 is 13 residues long. Between the trimmed V and J ends, which lost 4 bases and 2 bases, there was a span of 9 bases. Germline V lookup: CDR1 ENHRY, CDR2 SYGVKD.

CDR3 sequence: CASSAGLAGSDTQYF. The CDR3 DNA sequence: TGCGCCAGCAGTGCGGGACTAGCGGGGTCAGATACGCAGTATTTT. The V and J genes are TRBV5-1 and TRBJ2-3, with TRBD2 identical over 13 bases. The CDR3 runs to 15 residues. J was trimmed by 4 bases and V by 5 bases; bases with no gene match: 4. The V gene's germline CDR1 is SGHRS and CDR2 YFSETQ.

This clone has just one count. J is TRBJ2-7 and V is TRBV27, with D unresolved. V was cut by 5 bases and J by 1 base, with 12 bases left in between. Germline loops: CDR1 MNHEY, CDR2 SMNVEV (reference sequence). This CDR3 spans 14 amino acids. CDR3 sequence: CASSVTTYSYEQYF. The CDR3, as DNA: TGTGCCAGCAGTGTAACTACATATTCCTACGAGCAGTACTTC.

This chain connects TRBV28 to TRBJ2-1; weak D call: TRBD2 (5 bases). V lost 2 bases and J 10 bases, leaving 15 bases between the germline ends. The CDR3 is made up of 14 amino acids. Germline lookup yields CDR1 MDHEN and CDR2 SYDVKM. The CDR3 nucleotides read TGTGCCAGCAGTTTAAGACGTATCCGCGGGGAGCAGTTCTTC. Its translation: CASSLRRIRGEQFF.

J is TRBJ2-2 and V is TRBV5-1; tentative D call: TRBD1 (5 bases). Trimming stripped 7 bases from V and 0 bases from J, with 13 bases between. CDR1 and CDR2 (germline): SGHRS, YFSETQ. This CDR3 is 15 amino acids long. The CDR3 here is CASGPTATNTGELFF. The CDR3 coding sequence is TGCGCCAGCGGCCCGACAGCTACGAACACCGGGGAGCTGTTTTTT. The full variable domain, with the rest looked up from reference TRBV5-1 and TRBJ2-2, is KAGVTQTPRYLIKTRGQQVTLSCSPISGHRSVSWYQQTPGQGLQFLFEYFSETQRNKGNFPGRFSGRQFSNSRSEMNVSTLELGDSALYLCASGPTATNTGELFFGEGSRLTVL.

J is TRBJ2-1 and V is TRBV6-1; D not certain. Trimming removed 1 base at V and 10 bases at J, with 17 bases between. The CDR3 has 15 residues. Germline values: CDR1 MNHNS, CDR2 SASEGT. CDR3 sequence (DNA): TGTGCCAGCAGTGAAGACTTATTTAAACTATGGGAGCAGTTCTTC. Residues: CASSEDLFKLWEQFF.

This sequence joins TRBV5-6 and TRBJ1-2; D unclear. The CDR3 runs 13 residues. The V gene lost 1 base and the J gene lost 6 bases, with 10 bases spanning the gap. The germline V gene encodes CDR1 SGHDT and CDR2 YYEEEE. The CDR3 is CASSLPGGDGYTF. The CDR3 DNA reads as TGTGCCAGCAGCTTGCCAGGAGGAGATGGCTACACCTTC.